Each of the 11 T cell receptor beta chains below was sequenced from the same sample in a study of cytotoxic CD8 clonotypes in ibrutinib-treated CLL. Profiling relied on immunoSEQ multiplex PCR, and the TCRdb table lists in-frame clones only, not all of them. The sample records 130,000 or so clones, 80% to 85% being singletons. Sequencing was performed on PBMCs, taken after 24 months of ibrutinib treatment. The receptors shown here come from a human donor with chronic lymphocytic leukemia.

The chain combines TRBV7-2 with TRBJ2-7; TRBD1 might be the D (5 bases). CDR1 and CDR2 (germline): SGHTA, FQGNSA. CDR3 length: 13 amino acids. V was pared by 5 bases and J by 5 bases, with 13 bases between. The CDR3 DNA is TGTGCCAGCAGCCAGGGTCTCCGGGACGAGCAGTACTTC. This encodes CASSQGLRDEQYF. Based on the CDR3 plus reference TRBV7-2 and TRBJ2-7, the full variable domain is GAGVSQSPSNKVTEKGKDVELRCDPISGHTALYWYRQSLGQGLEFLIYFQGNSAPDKSGLPSDRFSAERTGGSVSTLTIQRTQQEDSAVYLCASSQGLRDEQYFGPGTRLTVT.

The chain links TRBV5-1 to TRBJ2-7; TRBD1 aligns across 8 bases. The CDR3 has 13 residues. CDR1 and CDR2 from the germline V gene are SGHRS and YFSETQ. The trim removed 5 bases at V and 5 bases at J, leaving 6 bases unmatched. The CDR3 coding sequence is TGCGCCAGCAGTTTCGACAGGGGCGACGAGCAGTACTTC. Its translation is CASSFDRGDEQYF. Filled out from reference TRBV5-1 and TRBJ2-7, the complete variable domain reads KAGVTQTPRYLIKTRGQQVTLSCSPISGHRSVSWYQQTPGQGLQFLFEYFSETQRNKGNFPGRFSGRQFSNSRSEMNVSTLELGDSALYLCASSFDRGDEQYFGPGTRLTVT.

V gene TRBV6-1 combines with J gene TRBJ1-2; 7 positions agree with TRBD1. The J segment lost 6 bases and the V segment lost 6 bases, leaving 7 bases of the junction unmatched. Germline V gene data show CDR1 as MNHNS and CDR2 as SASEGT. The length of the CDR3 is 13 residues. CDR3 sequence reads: CASRATGLDGYTF. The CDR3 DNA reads TGTGCCAGCAGGGCGACAGGGTTGGATGGCTACACCTTC.

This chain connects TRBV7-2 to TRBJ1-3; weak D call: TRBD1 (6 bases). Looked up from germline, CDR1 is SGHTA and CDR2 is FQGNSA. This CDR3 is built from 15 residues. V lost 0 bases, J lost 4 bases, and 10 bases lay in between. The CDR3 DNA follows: TGTGCCAGCAGCTTAGCGGGACACCGGGGAAACACCATATATTTT. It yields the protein CASSLAGHRGNTIYF.

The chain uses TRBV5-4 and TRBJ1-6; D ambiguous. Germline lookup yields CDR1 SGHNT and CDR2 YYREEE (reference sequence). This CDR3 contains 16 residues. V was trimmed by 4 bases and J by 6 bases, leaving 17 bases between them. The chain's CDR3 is CASSRSAETANSPLHF. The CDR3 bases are TGTGCCAGCAGCCGCTCCGCCGAGACGGCTAATTCACCCCTCCACTTT.

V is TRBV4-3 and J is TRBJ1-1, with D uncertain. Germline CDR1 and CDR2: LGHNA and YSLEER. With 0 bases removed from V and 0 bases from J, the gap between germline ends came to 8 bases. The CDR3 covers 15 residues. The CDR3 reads CASSQETAMNTEAFF. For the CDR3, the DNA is TGCGCCAGCAGCCAAGAAACGGCGATGAACACTGAAGCTTTCTTT.

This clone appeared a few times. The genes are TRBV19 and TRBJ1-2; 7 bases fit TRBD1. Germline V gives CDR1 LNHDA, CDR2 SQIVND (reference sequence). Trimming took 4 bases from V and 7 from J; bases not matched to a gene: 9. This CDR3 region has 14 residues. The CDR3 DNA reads TGTGCCAGTAGTAGAAAGGGGGCGTTCAGTGGCTACACCTTC. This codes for CASSRKGAFSGYTF.

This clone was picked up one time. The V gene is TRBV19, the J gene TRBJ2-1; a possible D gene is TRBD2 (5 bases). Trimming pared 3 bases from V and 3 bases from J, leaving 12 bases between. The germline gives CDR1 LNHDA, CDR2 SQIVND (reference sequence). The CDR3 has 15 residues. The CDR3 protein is CASSIVGIDYNEQFF. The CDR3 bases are TGTGCCAGTAGTATTGTCGGGATCGACTACAATGAGCAGTTCTTC. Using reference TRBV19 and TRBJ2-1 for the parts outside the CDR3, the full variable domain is DGGITQSPKYLFRKEGQNVTLSCEQNLNHDAMYWYRQDPGQGLRLIYYSQIVNDFQKGDIAEGYSVSREKKESFPLTVTSAQKNPTAFYLCASSIVGIDYNEQFFGPGTRLTVL.

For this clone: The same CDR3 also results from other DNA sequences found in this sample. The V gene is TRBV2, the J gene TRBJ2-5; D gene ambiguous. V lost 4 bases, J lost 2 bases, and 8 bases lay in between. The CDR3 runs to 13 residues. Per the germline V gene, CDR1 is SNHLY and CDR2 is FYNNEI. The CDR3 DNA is TGTGCCAGCAGTGGTGGCTGGCAAGAGACCCAGTACTTC. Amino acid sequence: CASSGGWQETQYF.

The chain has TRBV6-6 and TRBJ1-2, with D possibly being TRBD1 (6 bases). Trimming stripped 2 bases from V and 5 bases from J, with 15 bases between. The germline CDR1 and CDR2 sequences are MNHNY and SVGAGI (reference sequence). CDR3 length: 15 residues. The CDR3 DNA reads TGTGCCAGCAGTTACAACCCCGGCCAGGGGTATGGCTACACCTTC. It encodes CASSYNPGQGYGYTF.

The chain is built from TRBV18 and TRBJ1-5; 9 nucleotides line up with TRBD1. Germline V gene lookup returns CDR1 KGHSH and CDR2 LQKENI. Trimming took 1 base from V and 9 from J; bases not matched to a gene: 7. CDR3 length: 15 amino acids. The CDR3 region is CASSPRGQGIGPQHF. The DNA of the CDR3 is TGTGCCAGCTCACCACGAGGACAGGGGATAGGGCCCCAGCATTTT.